These T cell receptor beta chains were read from a single sample in a study of PD-1 blockade in classical Hodgkin lymphoma. TCRdb's copy holds only in-frame clones and misses some; the assay was immunoSEQ multiplex PCR. The table shows around 150,000 clones, with approximately 72% occurring only once. The specimen was peripheral blood mononuclear cells (PBMCs), collected before the second cycle of nivolumab. Receptors originate from a human donor with classical Hodgkin lymphoma. Both conserved end residues are part of each CDR3. Each record gives: clone size, D gene, J gene, V gene, CDR3 DNA, CDR3 protein. The D gene is left open where the match is weak. Expanded clones get a size class; other rows say once, few or many, or leave the size out.

clone_size: few
d_call: -
j_call: TRBJ1-1
v_call: TRBV6-6
cdr3_nt: TGTGCCAGCAGTTACGATTTGGGGCGGCCTGAAGCTTTCTTT
cdr3_aa: CASSYDLGRPEAFF

clone_size: -
d_call: TRBD2
j_call: TRBJ2-5
v_call: TRBV19
cdr3_nt: TGTGCCAGTAGGAGAGGACTAGCGGGGGGTTATGAAGAGACCCAGTACTTC
cdr3_aa: CASRRGLAGGYEETQYF

clone_size: -
d_call: -
j_call: TRBJ2-1
v_call: TRBV18
cdr3_nt: TGTGCCAGCTCACCAGGTTGGGACACCGGTGAGCAGTTCTTC
cdr3_aa: CASSPGWDTGEQFF

clone_size: -
d_call: TRBD1
j_call: TRBJ1-3
v_call: TRBV7-2
cdr3_nt: TGTGCCAGCAGCTTAGTGGGGACAGACTCTGGAAACACCATATATTTT
cdr3_aa: CASSLVGTDSGNTIYF

clone_size: -
d_call: TRBD1
j_call: TRBJ1-5
v_call: TRBV15
cdr3_nt: TGTGCCACCAGCAGAGATCTCGGGCAGGGGGGCAATCAGCCCCAGCATTTT
cdr3_aa: CATSRDLGQGGNQPQHF

clone_size: few
d_call: TRBD1
j_call: TRBJ1-6
v_call: TRBV6-6
cdr3_nt: TGTGCCAGCAGCTCTAGGACAGGGAGTAATTCACCCCTCCACTTT
cdr3_aa: CASSSRTGSNSPLHF

clone_size: few
d_call: TRBD2
j_call: TRBJ2-2
v_call: TRBV9
cdr3_nt: TGTGCCAGCAGCGTAGAGTTTCTAGCGGGCGCAACCGGGGAGCTGTTTTTT
cdr3_aa: CASSVEFLAGATGELFF

clone_size: once
d_call: -
j_call: TRBJ1-3
v_call: TRBV5-6
cdr3_nt: TGTGCCAGCTCTGGAGGGGACACCATATATTTT
cdr3_aa: CASSGGDTIYF

clone_size: -
d_call: TRBD1
j_call: TRBJ2-5
v_call: TRBV14
cdr3_nt: TGTGCCAGCAGCCAAGCCGGGACAGTCCCCCAAGAGACCCAGTACTTC
cdr3_aa: CASSQAGTVPQETQYF

clone_size: -
d_call: -
j_call: TRBJ2-5
v_call: TRBV7-2
cdr3_nt: TGTGCCAGCAGCCGGGACTTCCAAGAGACCCAGTACTTC
cdr3_aa: CASSRDFQETQYF

clone_size: -
d_call: -
j_call: TRBJ1-2
v_call: TRBV9
cdr3_nt: TGTGCCAGCAGGGATCGGGGAGACAGTGGCTATGGCTACACCTTC
cdr3_aa: CASRDRGDSGYGYTF

clone_size: -
d_call: -
j_call: TRBJ1-2
v_call: TRBV6-5
cdr3_nt: TGTGCCAGCAGTTACGGTCAGAACTATGGCTACACCTTC
cdr3_aa: CASSYGQNYGYTF

clone_size: -
d_call: -
j_call: TRBJ1-4
v_call: TRBV5-1
cdr3_nt: TGCGCCAGCAGCTTGGAGCAGGGCGCTAATGAAAAACTGTTTTTT
cdr3_aa: CASSLEQGANEKLFF

clone_size: -
d_call: -
j_call: TRBJ1-5
v_call: TRBV7-9
cdr3_nt: TGTGCCAGCAGCCCGCCCTGGGTTAATCAGCCCCAGCATTTT
cdr3_aa: CASSPPWVNQPQHF

clone_size: -
d_call: -
j_call: TRBJ1-1
v_call: TRBV18
cdr3_nt: TGTGCCAGCTCACCACTAGGGGACACTGAAGCTTTCTTT
cdr3_aa: CASSPLGDTEAFF

clone_size: -
d_call: TRBD1
j_call: TRBJ2-7
v_call: TRBV28
cdr3_nt: TGTGCCAGCAGCCATAGGGGGCTTAACGAGCAGTACTTC
cdr3_aa: CASSHRGLNEQYF

clone_size: -
d_call: -
j_call: TRBJ1-4
v_call: TRBV6-5
cdr3_nt: TGTGCCAGCAGTTACCAGACAGGTGAAAAACTGTTTTTT
cdr3_aa: CASSYQTGEKLFF

clone_size: -
d_call: -
j_call: TRBJ1-1
v_call: TRBV27
cdr3_nt: TGTGCCAGCAGTTTCGACCGAGATACTGAAGCTTTCTTT
cdr3_aa: CASSFDRDTEAFF

clone_size: -
d_call: TRBD1
j_call: TRBJ2-1
v_call: TRBV7-2
cdr3_nt: TGTGCCAGCAGCGACCCGGGACAGGGTTACAATGAGCAGTTCTTC
cdr3_aa: CASSDPGQGYNEQFF

clone_size: few
d_call: TRBD1
j_call: TRBJ2-7
v_call: TRBV19
cdr3_nt: TGTGCCAGTGGGTTGACAGGGGTTTCCTACGAGCAGTACTTC
cdr3_aa: CASGLTGVSYEQYF

clone_size: -
d_call: -
j_call: TRBJ1-4
v_call: TRBV19
cdr3_nt: TGTGCCAGTAGTGCGACAGAATATGAAAAACTGTTTTTT
cdr3_aa: CASSATEYEKLFF

clone_size: -
d_call: TRBD2
j_call: TRBJ2-1
v_call: TRBV19
cdr3_nt: TGTGCCAGTAGTATAGAGGGTAGCGGGAGTTCCTACAATGAGCAGTTCTTC
cdr3_aa: CASSIEGSGSSYNEQFF